This TCR beta chain was recorded in a study of blood T cell repertoires in COVID-19. Study-wide context: Both acute and convalescent COVID-19 samples were obtained from the United States, Italy and Spain. T cells, B-cell-depleted T cells, or PBMCs provided the cDNA or gDNA that served as material.

Participants, roughly 18 to 100 years old, spanned around 26 US areas. V was clipped by 3 bases and J by 7 bases, with 15 bases between them. CDR1 is MNHEY and CDR2 is SVGAGI in the germline V gene. The CDR3 runs 14 residues. Study processing details: Reference gene primer amplification gave nucleated cell count estimates. Only in-frame clones appear in the TCRdb table, and some are missing; sequencing was by immunoSEQ multiplex PCR. That table supplies the V and J calls and clone size; D and trimming were determined from the DNA. The table records around 150,000 clones, roughly 88% of them present only once.

The sequencing input was PBMCs or T cells enriched from blood (not recorded which). The TCR sequence derives from a woman between 50 and 59 years old who had recovered from COVID-19. The chain is built from TRBV6-5 and TRBJ1-1, with no clear D. The CDR3 DNA sequence: TGTGCCAGCAGTTATCTGTGGGCAGCTAATGAAGCTTTCTTT. Protein product: CASSYLWAANEAFF.